This T cell receptor (beta chain) was documented in a study of vaccination and CD4 T cells after COVID-19. The overall study: The authors gave control cultures a CEFX pool, an HIV-1 Nef pool, or no peptide. Study-wide results and limits: Within convalescent individuals, 304 out of 307 vaccine-specific clones proved to be spike mono-reactive. The analysis of convalescent patients involved relatively few individuals and lacked early post-infection timepoints. Reactive clonotype counts went from median around 20 after infection to roughly 41 after vaccination, nonsignificantly.

Treatment in this sample: roughly 10-day PBMC culture with coronavirus spike peptide pools or control peptides (ViraFEST assay). CDR1 and CDR2 (germline): SGHVS, FQNEAQ. Unmatched junction bases numbered 10, after V lost 5 bases and J lost 8 bases. This CDR3 spans 14 amino acids. Sequence data for DNA of cultured CD4+ T cells were generated by the Oncomine TCR Beta short-read assay. Using its own MiXCR run on the PCR reads, TCRdb lists one record per CDR3 protein. This table holds 15,000 to 20,000 distinct CDR3 sequences, around 48% found once. About this clonotype itself: As yet, its antigen is unknown.

The sample was CD4+ T cells from blood, cultured in vitro. The sequence derives from a human donor who had recovered from COVID-19. The chain carries TRBV7-8 and TRBJ1-2; 8 bases match TRBD1. CDR3 coding DNA: TGTGCCAGCAGCCCGGGACAGGCCGGCGGGGGCTACACCTTC. This codes for CASSPGQAGGGYTF.